This entry concerns a single TCR delta chain. This clone was seen only a few times. No cognate antigen has been identified for it. One end of the junction is discordant with germline, which a read error may explain. The data belong to a study of gammadelta T cells in human blood (dated by TCRdb to 2018 to 2020). From a lookup of the germline V gene, CDR1 and CDR2 are TSWWSYY and QGS. The CDR3, from cysteine to phenylalanine, totals 26 residues. The kept DNA is CDR3 alone, 78 bases in frame from the first base. Library generation was performed with RT-PCR. Sequencing took place on an Illumina MiSeq. TCRdb reprocessed the public data with the CATT caller; entries with the same nucleotide sequence were combined afterwards. The sample yields over 1,000 delta-chain clones; about 25% were counted once. The biggest ten clones account for 11% of the sample. Overall study results and their limits: The study reported that microbial exposure appeared to drive polyclonal expansion of innate gamma-delta T cells immediately after birth.

The clonotype was recovered from a human donor. Sequenced material: non-Vgamma9Vdelta2 gamma-delta T cells from infant blood. The rearrangement combines TRDV1 with TRDJ1; matching of 5 bases hints at TRDD3 as the D gene. At the DNA level, the sequence is TGTGCTCTTGGGGAACCCCCTAGTAATATTAGCCCCGTATACTGGTCACCTAGAAAAATCACCGGTAAACTCATCTTT. It translates to CALGEPPSNISPVYWSPRKITGKLIF.